This paragraph reports one T cell receptor (beta chain). Antigen specificity is unknown. The V end lost 4 bases, the J end lost 0 bases, and 7 bases lay between the germline ends. The germline CDR1 and CDR2 sequences are MNHNS and SASEGT. The CDR3 runs 14 residues. Building of the TCR beta libraries involved iRepertoire HTBI primers and Arm-PCR of CDR3 regions. TCRdb reprocessed the multiplex PCR reads via MiXCR and lists one record per CDR3 protein. Among around 450,000 distinct CDR3 sequences listed, 15% were seen once. This sample is part of a study of regulatory T cells in long-lasting Graves disease. Study outcomes and limitations: Gene preferences differed: TRBV28, TRBJ1-2, TRBJ2-5 in persistent cases.

As to time point: newly diagnosed GD, antithyroid drugs for less than 3 months. With RNA extracted from PBMCs as input, the TCR library was made. These data were also reused for a study on T cells in Graves' hyperthyroidism and ophthalmopathy.

This rearrangement joins TRBV6-1 to TRBJ2-4; D unresolved. The starting material was peripheral blood mononuclear cells (PBMCs), obtained at new diagnosis, from a patient treated with antithyroid drugs. This sequence was found in a woman aged 40 to 55 with Graves disease. The CDR3: CASSALLAKNIQYF. The CDR3 DNA follows: TGTGCCAGCAGTGCGTTACTAGCCAAAAACATTCAGTACTTC.